The present TCR beta chain was sequenced within a study of blood T cell repertoires in COVID-19. Study-level background: Some COVID-19 samples were acute and others convalescent; all came from the United States, Italy and Spain. PBMCs, B-cell-depleted T cells, or T cells provided the cDNA or gDNA that made up the material.

CDR3 length: 17 amino acids. Per the germline V gene, CDR1 is ENHRY and CDR2 is SYGVKD. Deletions cut 0 bases from V and 0 bases from J, with 13 bases between. Study processing details: Reference gene primer amplification gave estimated nucleated cell counts. Data came from immunoSEQ multiplex PCR; TCRdb stores just in-frame clones and leaves some out. The V and J calls and clone size were taken over from that table, and D and trimming were inferred from the DNA. Here the sample spans some 95,000 clones, about 78% being singletons. The TCR was taken from a middle-aged man who had recovered from COVID-19. Sequenced material: peripheral blood. The chain links TRBV10-3 to TRBJ2-3; tentative D call: TRBD2 (6 bases). The CDR3 DNA is TGTGCCATCAGTGAGTCTTTTAGCGGATTTAGCACAGATACGCAGTATTTT. Its protein product is CAISESFSGFSTDTQYF.